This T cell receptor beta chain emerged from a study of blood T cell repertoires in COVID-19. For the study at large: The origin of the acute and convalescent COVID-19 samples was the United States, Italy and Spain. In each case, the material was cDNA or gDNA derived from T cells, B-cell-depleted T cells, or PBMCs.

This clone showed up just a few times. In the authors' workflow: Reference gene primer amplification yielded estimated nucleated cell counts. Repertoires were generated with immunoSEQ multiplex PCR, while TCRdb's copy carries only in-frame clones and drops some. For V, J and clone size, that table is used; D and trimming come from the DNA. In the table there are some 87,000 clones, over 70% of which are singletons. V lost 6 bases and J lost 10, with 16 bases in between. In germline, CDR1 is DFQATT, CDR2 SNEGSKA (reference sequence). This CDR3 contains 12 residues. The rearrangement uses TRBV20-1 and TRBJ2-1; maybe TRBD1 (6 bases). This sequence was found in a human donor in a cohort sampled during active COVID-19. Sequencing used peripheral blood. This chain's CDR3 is CSASGGVKEQFF. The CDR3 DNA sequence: TGCAGTGCGAGTGGGGGCGTAAAGGAGCAGTTCTTC.